The clone carrying this T cell receptor (beta chain) was seen a handful of times. Germline CDR1 reads SGHNT; CDR2 reads YYREEE (reference sequence). The CDR3 is made up of 13 amino acids. Trimming shortened V by 0 bases and J by 6 bases, and 9 bases separated the two germline ends. This entry belongs to a study of shared clonotypes between healthy human individuals. Some clones are missing from TCRdb's copy, which holds only in-frame ones; the method was immunoSEQ multiplex PCR. The repertoire holds about a million clones, with roughly 72% as singletons. This TCR derives from a man younger than 35 in good health. V is TRBV5-4 and J is TRBJ1-1; no reliable D call. Sequencing was carried out using memory CD4+ T cells sorted from blood. Specified subset: CD45RA-negative fraction. The CDR3 DNA is TGTGCCAGCAGCTTGGACAGTTACCCTGAAGCTTTCTTT. It yields the protein CASSLDSYPEAFF.